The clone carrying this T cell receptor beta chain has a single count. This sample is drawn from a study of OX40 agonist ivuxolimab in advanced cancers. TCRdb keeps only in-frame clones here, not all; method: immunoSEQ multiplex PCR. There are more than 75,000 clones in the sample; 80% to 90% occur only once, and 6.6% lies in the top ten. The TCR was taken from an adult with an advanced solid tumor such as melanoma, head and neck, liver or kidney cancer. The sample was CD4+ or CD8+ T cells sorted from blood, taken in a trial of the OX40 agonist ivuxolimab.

CDR3 in amino acids: CASSQGDRIGEKLFF. The CDR3 nucleotides read TGTGCCAGCAGTCAAGGGGACCGAATAGGGGAAAAACTGTTTTTT. This sequence joins TRBV2 and TRBJ1-4; weak D call: TRBD1 (5 bases). The V end was cut by 5 bases, the J end by 8 bases, with 18 bases between. This CDR3 comprises 15 residues. Germline CDR1 reads SNHLY; CDR2 reads FYNNEI.